The 18 T cell receptor beta chains in this list originate from one sample, sequenced in a study of T cell changes during pregnancy in multiple sclerosis. Assay used: immunoSEQ multiplex PCR; TCRdb lists only in-frame clones, some missing. The sample gives around 55,000 clones, about 92% of which show up once; 3% to 4.5% is in the top ten. The sequences come from CD8+ T cells from peripheral blood mononuclear cells, collected in the second trimester of pregnancy. These receptors were collected from a female donor with multiple sclerosis, enrolled in a pregnancy study.

CDR3 sequence: CASSLGGGSGDTQYF. The CDR3 nucleotides are TGTGCCAGCAGCTTAGGTGGTGGGAGTGGGGATACGCAGTATTTT. The chain joins TRBV7-9 to TRBJ2-3; possible D gene TRBD2, 5 bases. The V gene's germline CDR1 is SEHNR and CDR2 FQNEAQ (reference sequence). V lost 1 base and J lost 6, with 14 bases in between. The CDR3 has 15 amino acids.

This clone was picked up one time. V and J are TRBV11-1 and TRBJ2-1; 7 bases map to TRBD1. The CDR3 totals 16 residues. Trimming at V came to 4 bases and at J to 0 bases, leaving 6 bases not matched to a gene. Germline values: CDR1 SGHAT, CDR2 FQDESV (reference sequence). The CDR3 protein is CASSSGQMSSYNEQFF. CDR3 DNA sequence: TGTGCCAGCAGCTCGGGACAGATGAGCTCCTACAATGAGCAGTTCTTC.

The chain combines TRBV5-1 with TRBJ2-7; D perhaps matches TRBD1 (5 bases). This CDR3 is built from 13 residues. CDR1 is SGHRS, CDR2 YFSETQ, per germline. V shed 5 bases and J shed 2 bases, with 11 bases lying between them. The CDR3 is CASRQGEPYEQYF. The CDR3 nucleotides are TGCGCCAGCAGGCAGGGCGAACCCTACGAGCAGTACTTC.

This clone showed up just once. The chain combines TRBV27 with TRBJ2-4, with a weak D call TRBD1 (6 bases). Germline V gives CDR1 MNHEY, CDR2 SMNVEV (reference sequence). This CDR3 is 16 amino acids long. The V gene lost 5 bases and the J gene lost 2 bases, with 16 bases spanning the gap. The DNA for the CDR3 is TGTGCCAGCAGTGCCTACGTCAGGGGACCCAAAAACATTCAGTACTTC. As protein: CASSAYVRGPKNIQYF.

The V gene is TRBV9, the J gene TRBJ2-1; 7 bases are a match to TRBD2. Trimming took 3 bases from V and 5 from J; bases not matched to a gene: 5. Looked up from germline, CDR1 is SGDLS and CDR2 is YYNGEE. The CDR3 has 14 residues. This chain's CDR3 is CASSGHGTNNEQFF. The CDR3 DNA reads as TGTGCCAGCAGCGGACACGGGACTAACAATGAGCAGTTCTTC.

This chain links TRBV9 with TRBJ1-1; TRBD1 matches at 7 bases. The length of the CDR3 is 13 residues. Looked up from germline, CDR1 is SGDLS and CDR2 is YYNGEE. V lost 4 bases, J lost 4 bases, and 4 bases stayed unmatched. This chain's CDR3 is CASSPGGSTEAFF. The DNA of the CDR3 is TGTGCCAGCAGCCCAGGGGGGAGCACTGAAGCTTTCTTT.

The chain uses TRBV28 and TRBJ2-7; 10 positions match TRBD2. Germline trimming cut 2 bases from V and 3 bases from J; bases unmatched to any gene: 7. This CDR3 comprises 16 residues. CDR1 and CDR2 from the germline V gene are MDHEN and SYDVKM. CDR3 nucleotides: TGTGCCAGCAGTTTAAGTGTCGGGACTAGCGTCTACGAGCAGTACTTC. Encoded protein: CASSLSVGTSVYEQYF.

The rearrangement links TRBV2 to TRBJ2-7; 9 bases match TRBD2. Germline loops: CDR1 SNHLY, CDR2 FYNNEI. This CDR3 spans 17 amino acids. Germline trimming cut 2 bases from V and 2 bases from J; bases unmatched to any gene: 10. The CDR3 sequence: CASSEPHWTSATYEQYF. CDR3 bases: TGTGCCAGCAGTGAACCCCACTGGACTAGCGCCACCTACGAGCAGTACTTC.

V gene TRBV6-1 combines with J gene TRBJ1-5, with 8 positions matching TRBD1. This CDR3 comprises 15 residues. Germline CDR1 and CDR2: MNHNS and SASEGT. Trimming removed 4 bases from V and 3 bases from J; junction bases left unmatched: 5. The CDR3 is CASSGGQAINQPQHF. The CDR3 region has the DNA TGTGCCAGCAGTGGGGGACAGGCCATCAATCAGCCCCAGCATTTT.

V usage is TRBV7-3 and J usage is TRBJ2-1; tentatively, D is TRBD2 (6 bases). V was shortened by 2 bases and J by 8 bases, with 16 bases between the two germline ends. This CDR3 contains 15 residues. Germline V gene sequence: CDR1 SGHTA, CDR2 FQGTGA. CDR3 sequence reads: CASSLLATTPHEQFF. As DNA, the CDR3 is TGTGCCAGCAGCTTACTAGCGACAACCCCGCATGAGCAGTTCTTC.

The chain combines TRBV4-1 with TRBJ1-3, with TRBD1 matching over 8 bases. V lost 0 bases and J lost 1; bases outside the gene matches: 5. Germline values: CDR1 MGHRA, CDR2 YSYEKL. The CDR3 loop spans 17 amino acids. The CDR3 spells CASSQEGTGGSGNTIYF. In DNA form, the CDR3 reads TGCGCCAGCAGCCAAGAGGGGACAGGAGGGTCTGGAAACACCATATATTTT.

This chain connects TRBV4-1 to TRBJ2-7; no firm D call. Trimming removed 3 bases at V and 6 bases at J, with 15 bases between. CDR1 and CDR2 from the germline V gene are MGHRA and YSYEKL. The CDR3 consists of 14 residues. CDR3 nucleotides: TGCGCCAGCAGCCAGGTCCCCTGGGCTCTCGAGCAGTACTTC. It codes for CASSQVPWALEQYF.

The chain links TRBV29-1 to TRBJ1-2; D is ambiguous. Germline CDR1 SQVTM, CDR2 ANQGSEA. Trimming stripped 0 bases from V and 6 bases from J, with 11 bases between. The CDR3 covers 13 residues. The CDR3 spells CSVEDAKSDGYTF. In nucleotides, the CDR3 is TGCAGCGTTGAAGATGCGAAGAGCGATGGCTACACCTTC.

J is TRBJ2-7 and V is TRBV27, with D perhaps matching TRBD1 (5 bases). This CDR3 is built from 13 residues. V dropped 2 bases and J dropped 5 bases, with 10 bases sitting between them. Germline V gene sequence: CDR1 MNHEY, CDR2 SMNVEV (reference sequence). In DNA, the CDR3 is TGTGCCAGCAGTTTAGGGGTCAGGGACGAGCAGTACTTC. Its protein is CASSLGVRDEQYF.

The V gene is TRBV5-1, the J gene TRBJ2-7; a possible D gene is TRBD2 (6 bases). The CDR3 has 16 residues. Germline V CDR1 and CDR2: SGHRS, YFSETQ. V lost 1 base and J 1 base, leaving 15 bases between the germline ends. In DNA form, the CDR3 reads TGCGCCAGCAGCTTGTATGTTGGTCTAGCGTCCTACGAGCAGTACTTC. Amino acids: CASSLYVGLASYEQYF.

This clone appeared once. The chain links TRBV27 to TRBJ1-3, with TRBD1 as a possible D gene (6 bases). V gave up 6 bases and J gave up 0 bases, with 12 bases separating them. The CDR3 sequence is 15 residues long. CDR1 is MNHEY and CDR2 is SMNVEV in the germline V gene (reference sequence). The CDR3 loop is CASRRDRSSGNTIYF. Here the CDR3 DNA reads TGTGCCAGCAGGAGAGACAGGAGCTCTGGAAACACCATATATTTT.

The J gene is TRBJ1-2, the V gene TRBV7-9; possibly TRBD1 for D (5 bases). Germline CDR1 and CDR2: SEHNR and FQNEAQ (reference sequence). V was clipped by 2 bases and J by 12 bases, with 25 bases between them. The CDR3 is 16 residues long. The CDR3 DNA follows: TGTGCCAGCAGCTTAAGGTCAGGGCGAATTCGCACGGGGGACACCTTC. This codes for CASSLRSGRIRTGDTF. The complete variable domain, with remaining parts taken from reference TRBV7-9 and TRBJ1-2, reads DTGVSQNPRHKITKRGQNVTFRCDPISEHNRLYWYRQTLGQGPEFLTYFQNEAQLEKSRLLSDRFSAERPKGSFSTLEIQRTEQGDSAMYLCASSLRSGRIRTGDTFGSGTRLTVV.

This rearrangement joins TRBV19 to TRBJ2-3; TRBD1 agrees at 12 bases. V trimming: 6 bases; J trimming: 6 bases; junction bases outside the gene matches: 16. The CDR3 loop spans 18 amino acids. Germline loops: CDR1 LNHDA, CDR2 SQIVND (reference sequence). The CDR3 loop reads CASSLRGQGANIEDTQYF. The CDR3 bases are TGTGCCAGTAGCCTCCGGGGACAGGGGGCGAATATAGAGGATACGCAGTATTTT. The full variable domain, completed using reference TRBV19 and TRBJ2-3, is DGGITQSPKYLFRKEGQNVTLSCEQNLNHDAMYWYRQDPGQGLRLIYYSQIVNDFQKGDIAEGYSVSREKKESFPLTVTSAQKNPTAFYLCASSLRGQGANIEDTQYFGPGTRLTVL.